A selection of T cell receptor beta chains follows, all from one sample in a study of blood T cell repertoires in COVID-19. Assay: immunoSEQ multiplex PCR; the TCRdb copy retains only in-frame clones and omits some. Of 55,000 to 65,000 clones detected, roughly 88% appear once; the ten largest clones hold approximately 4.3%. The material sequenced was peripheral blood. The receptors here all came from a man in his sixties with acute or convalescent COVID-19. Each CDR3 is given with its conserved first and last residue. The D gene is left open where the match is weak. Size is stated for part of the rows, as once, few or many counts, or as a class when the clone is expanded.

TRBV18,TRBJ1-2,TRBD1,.,CASSPSGDRDNGYTF,TGTGCCAGCTCACCCTCCGGGGACAGGGACAACGGCTACACCTTC
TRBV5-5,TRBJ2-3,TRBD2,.,CASSFHREVPDTQYF,TGTGCCAGCAGCTTTCATCGGGAGGTTCCAGATACGCAGTATTTT
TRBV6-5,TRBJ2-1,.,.,CASRLTFGEQFF,TGTGCCAGCAGGCTGACTTTCGGTGAGCAGTTCTTC
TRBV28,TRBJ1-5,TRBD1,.,CASRSGGSNQPQHF,TGTGCCAGCAGGTCAGGGGGAAGCAATCAGCCCCAGCATTTT
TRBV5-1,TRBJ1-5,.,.,CASSLGTGNQPQHF,TGCGCCAGCAGCTTGGGTACAGGTAATCAGCCCCAGCATTTT
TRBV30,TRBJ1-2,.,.,CAWTGSHGYTF,TGTGCCTGGACAGGGTCCCATGGCTACACCTTC
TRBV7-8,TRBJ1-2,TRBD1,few,CASSPYIWTGGAYGYTF,TGTGCCAGCAGCCCCTATATTTGGACAGGGGGAGCCTATGGCTACACCTTC
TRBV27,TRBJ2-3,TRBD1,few,CAAGDRGPVDTQYF,TGCGCCGCGGGGGACAGGGGGCCTGTAGATACGCAGTATTTT
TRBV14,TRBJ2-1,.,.,CASSQGDFYNEQFF,TGTGCCAGCAGCCAAGGAGATTTCTACAATGAGCAGTTCTTC
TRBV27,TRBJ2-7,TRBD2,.,CASKRTGLALSYEQYF,TGTGCCAGCAAACGTACGGGACTAGCGCTATCCTACGAGCAGTACTTC
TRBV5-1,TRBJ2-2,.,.,CASSLAPGGPTGELFF,TGCGCCAGCAGCTTGGCGCCTGGAGGACCCACCGGGGAGCTGTTTTTT
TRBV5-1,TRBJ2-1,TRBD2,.,CASSMEREFSYNEQFF,TGCGCCAGCAGCATGGAGCGGGAGTTTTCCTACAATGAGCAGTTCTTC
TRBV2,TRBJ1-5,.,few,CASNYRVNQPQHF,TGTGCCAGCAACTACAGGGTGAATCAGCCCCAGCATTTT
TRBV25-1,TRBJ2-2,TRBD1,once,CASSAGTGRTGELFF,TGTGCCAGCAGCGCCGGGACAGGGCGCACCGGGGAGCTGTTTTTT
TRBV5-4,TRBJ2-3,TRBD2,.,CASSPGLAGASDTQYF,TGTGCCAGCAGCCCGGGACTAGCGGGAGCGTCAGATACGCAGTATTTT
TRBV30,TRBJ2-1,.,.,CAWNLGQSYGPFF,TGTGCCTGGAACCTGGGACAATCTTATGGTCCGTTCTTC
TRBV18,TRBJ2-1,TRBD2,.,CASSLRSVSGDEQFF,TGTGCCAGCTCACTCCGGAGCGTTAGCGGGGATGAGCAGTTCTTC
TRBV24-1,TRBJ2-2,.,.,CATSRWGRTGELFF,TGTGCCACCAGTCGTTGGGGGCGGACCGGGGAGCTGTTTTTT
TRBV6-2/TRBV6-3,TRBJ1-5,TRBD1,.,CASSIGQGNQPQHF,TGTGCCAGCAGTATCGGACAGGGGAATCAGCCCCAGCATTTT
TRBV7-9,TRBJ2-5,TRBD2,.,CASSLSGRARETQYF,TGTGCCAGCAGCTTAAGCGGGAGGGCCAGGGAGACCCAGTACTTC
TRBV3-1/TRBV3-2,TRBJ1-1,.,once,CASSQDGGWAEAFF,TGTGCCAGCAGCCAAGACGGCGGCTGGGCTGAAGCTTTCTTT
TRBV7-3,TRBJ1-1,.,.,CASSQELNTEAFF,TGTGCCAGCAGCCAGGAATTGAACACTGAAGCTTTCTTT
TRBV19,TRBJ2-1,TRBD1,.,CASSQTGTGGSYNEQFF,TGTGCCAGTAGTCAAACCGGGACAGGGGGCTCCTACAATGAGCAGTTCTTC
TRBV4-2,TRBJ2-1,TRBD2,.,CASRLTSGDNEQFF,TGTGCCAGCCGATTAACTAGCGGGGACAATGAGCAGTTCTTC
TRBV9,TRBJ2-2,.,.,CATSGVTGPNGGELFF,TGTGCCACCTCAGGGGTGACGGGACCAAACGGCGGGGAGCTGTTTTTT
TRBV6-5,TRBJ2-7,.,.,CASSSRSSSYEQYF,TGTGCCAGCAGCTCGCGTTCGAGCTCCTACGAGCAGTACTTC
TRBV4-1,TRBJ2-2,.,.,CASSQANLFNTGELFF,TGCGCCAGCAGCCAAGCAAACTTATTCAACACCGGGGAGCTGTTTTTT
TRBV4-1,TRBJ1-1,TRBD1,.,CASSQLGQGKGAFF,TGCGCCAGCAGCCAATTAGGACAGGGAAAGGGAGCTTTCTTT
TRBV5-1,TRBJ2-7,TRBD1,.,CASSKDRTGTPPYEQYF,TGCGCCAGCAGCAAGGACAGGACCGGGACCCCGCCCTACGAGCAGTACTTC
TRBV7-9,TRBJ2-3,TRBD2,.,CASSASGSSDTQYF,TGTGCCAGCAGCGCTAGCGGGAGTAGCGATACGCAGTATTTT
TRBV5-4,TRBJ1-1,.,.,CASSLGRGRVTEAFF,TGTGCCAGCAGCTTGGGCAGGGGAAGGGTCACTGAAGCTTTCTTT
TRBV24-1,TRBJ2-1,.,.,CATSDRGNNEQFF,TGTGCCACCAGTGACCGGGGGAACAATGAGCAGTTCTTC
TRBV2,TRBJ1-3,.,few,CASSGVITGSSGNTIYF,TGTGCCAGCAGTGGGGTCATTACAGGGAGCTCTGGAAACACCATATATTTT
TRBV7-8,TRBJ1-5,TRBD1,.,CASSVWVPGQGNQPQHF,TGTGCCAGCAGCGTTTGGGTGCCGGGACAGGGTAATCAGCCCCAGCATTTT
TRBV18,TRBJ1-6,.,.,CASSAGLDSPLHF,TGTGCCAGCTCAGCCGGTTTGGATTCACCCCTCCACTTT
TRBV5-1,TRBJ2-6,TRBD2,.,CASSLVAGAGANVLTF,TGCGCCAGCAGTCTAGTAGCGGGCGCTGGGGCCAACGTCCTGACTTTC
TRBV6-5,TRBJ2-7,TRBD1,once,CASSYSDRGDYEQYF,TGTGCCAGCAGTTACTCCGACAGGGGGGACTACGAGCAGTACTTC
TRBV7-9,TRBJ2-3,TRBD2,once,CASSFPGLAGVGTQYF,TGTGCCAGCAGCTTTCCCGGACTAGCGGGAGTGGGTACGCAGTATTTT
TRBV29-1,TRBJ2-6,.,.,CSVDRAGAGGGANVLTF,TGCAGCGTTGACAGGGCGGGGGCAGGTGGTGGGGCCAACGTCCTGACTTTC
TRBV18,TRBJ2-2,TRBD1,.,CASSPTGQEPGELFF,TGTGCCAGCTCACCCACCGGACAGGAGCCCGGGGAGCTGTTTTTT